This TCR beta chain stems from a study of type 1 and type 2 diabetes patients. The overall study: The cohort mixed type 1 diabetes, type 2 diabetes and nondiabetic donors. The whole study generated approximately 19,000,000 paired-end reads. Findings of the study overall: Type 1 diabetes repertoires were significantly less diverse than type 2 diabetes ones. With limited T2D and control samples, some T1D-only expanded clones may not be T1D-specific.

In the case of this clonotype: Its antigen is undetermined. This CDR3 is missing its conserved last phenylalanine or tryptophan, likely due to a read error.

The PCR template was genomic DNA. Amplification of the beta chain CDR3 used 30 forward and 13 reverse multiplex primers. Via MiXCR, TCRdb re-called the multiplex PCR reads, giving one row per CDR3 protein. Of 280,000 or so distinct CDR3 sequences in the sample, around 50% are singletons; the top ten hold roughly 15%. Germline V gene data show CDR1 as MDHEN and CDR2 as SYDVKM. The CDR3 is made up of 17 amino acids. The TCR originated in a man aged 18 to 30 with type 2 diabetes. This rearrangement joins TRBV28 to TRBJ1-2; 9 nucleotides match TRBD1. Material: peripheral blood mononuclear cells (PBMCs). The CDR3 nucleotides read TGTGCCAGTAGTTCCTCTATGGGACAGGGATCTAACTATGGCTACACCCTC. Protein: CASSSSMGQGSNYGYTL.